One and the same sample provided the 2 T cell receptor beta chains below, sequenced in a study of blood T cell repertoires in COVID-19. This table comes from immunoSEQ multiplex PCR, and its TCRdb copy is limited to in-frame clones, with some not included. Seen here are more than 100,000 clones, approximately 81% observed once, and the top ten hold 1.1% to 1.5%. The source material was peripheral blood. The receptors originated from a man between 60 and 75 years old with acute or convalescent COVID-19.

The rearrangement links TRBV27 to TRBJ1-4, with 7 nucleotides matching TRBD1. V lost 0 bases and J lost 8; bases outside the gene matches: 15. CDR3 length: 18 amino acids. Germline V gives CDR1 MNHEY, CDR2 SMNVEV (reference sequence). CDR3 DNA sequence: TGTGCCAGCAGTTTATCCCGCCGGCGGACAGGCAACGGAGAAAAACTGTTTTTT. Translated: CASSLSRRRTGNGEKLFF. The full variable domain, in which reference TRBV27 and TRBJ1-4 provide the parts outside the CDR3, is EAQVTQNPRYLITVTGKKLTVTCSQNMNHEYMSWYRQDPGLGLRQIYYSMNVEVTDKGDVPEGYKVSRKEKRNFPLILESPSPNQTSLYFCASSLSRRRTGNGEKLFFGSGTQLSVL.

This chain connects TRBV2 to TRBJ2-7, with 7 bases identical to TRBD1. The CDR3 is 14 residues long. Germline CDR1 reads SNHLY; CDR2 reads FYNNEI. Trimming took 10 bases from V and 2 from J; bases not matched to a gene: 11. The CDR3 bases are TGTGCCACCCAAAGACAGGGAATAACCTACGAGCAGTACTTC. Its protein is CATQRQGITYEQYF. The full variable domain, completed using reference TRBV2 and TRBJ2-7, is EPEVTQTPSHQVTQMGQEVILRCVPISNHLYFYWYRQILGQKVEFLVSFYNNEISEKSEIFDDQFSVERPDGSNFTLKIRSTKLEDSAMYFCATQRQGITYEQYFGPGTRLTVT.